The clone carrying this T cell receptor (beta chain) was counted only a few times. TCRdb's table, derived via immunoSEQ multiplex PCR, lists solely in-frame clones and lacks some. The table shows approximately 120,000 clones, with approximately 85% occurring only once. The sample is drawn from a study of T cell responses to AZD1222 COVID-19 vaccine. This CDR3 region has 15 residues. Trimming stripped 0 bases from V and 5 bases from J, with 10 bases between. CDR1 is MGHRA and CDR2 is YSYEKL in the germline V gene. The sequenced sample was peripheral blood, obtained 28 days after the second AZD1222 dose. The source of this sequence is an adult who received the AZD1222 COVID-19 vaccine. The chain joins TRBV4-1 to TRBJ1-4; the D gene is possibly TRBD1 (5 bases). CDR3 amino acids: CASSQEGLLNEKLFF. In DNA, the CDR3 is TGCGCCAGCAGCCAAGAGGGGCTACTAAATGAAAAACTGTTTTTT.